Listed below are T cell receptor beta chains from one sample, sequenced in a study of blood T cells in healthy people across ages. TCRdb used MiXCR to reprocess the 5' RACE reads, holding one entry per CDR3 protein. The sample lists roughly 1 million distinct CDR3 sequences; approximately 26% were seen once. A further study also used this sample, focusing on T cells of mothers and their children.

Sequencing used blood. These receptors originate from a girl aged 2 to 9 in good health. The CDR3 runs from the conserved cysteine through the conserved F or W. A D gene is named only where the DNA matches it firmly. Not all rows give a size; the values are once, few, many and, for expanded clones, a class.

clone size	D gene	V gene	J gene	CDR3 DNA	CDR3 protein
NA	TRBD1	TRBV7-2	TRBJ1-4	TGTGCCAGCAGCTCCACAGGGGCAACTAATGAAAAACTGTTTTTT	CASSSTGATNEKLFF
NA	NA	TRBV12-3/TRBV12-4	TRBJ1-2	TGTGCCAGCTCGTGGGCGGGGTTCAACTATGGCTACACCTTC	CASSWAGFNYGYTF
NA	NA	TRBV6-1	TRBJ2-3	TGTGCCAGCTTAACCGGGGCAGCCTACGGTACGCAGTATTTT	CASLTGAAYGTQYF
NA	TRBD2	TRBV12-5	TRBJ2-1	TGTGCTACTAGCGGGGGGGCCAAGGAGCAGTTCTTC	CATSGGAKEQFF
NA	TRBD2	TRBV7-9	TRBJ2-5	TGTGCCAGCAGCTTAGATCCTGCGGGAGTGGGGGAGACCCAGTACTTC	CASSLDPAGVGETQYF
NA	TRBD2	TRBV7-9	TRBJ2-5	TGTGCCAGCCTCCGGGGGGAGGGCTTGAACTTC	CASLRGEGLNF
few	NA	TRBV29-1	TRBJ2-1	TGCAGCGGCCTACTCGGCGGCTCCTACAATGAGCAGTTCTTC	CSGLLGGSYNEQFF
few	NA	TRBV9	TRBJ2-6	TGTGCCAGCAGCGCCGGAGGGGCTGGGGCCAACGTCCTGACTTTC	CASSAGGAGANVLTF
NA	TRBD2	TRBV20-1	TRBJ2-5	TGCAGTGCTAGAGGCGGGGGGACCCAGTACTTC	CSARGGGTQYF
NA	NA	TRBV12-5	TRBJ1-1	TGTGCTAGTGGTTTGGTAGAATCTAGGAGTGGCGCCACTGAAGCTTTCTTT	CASGLVESRSGATEAFF